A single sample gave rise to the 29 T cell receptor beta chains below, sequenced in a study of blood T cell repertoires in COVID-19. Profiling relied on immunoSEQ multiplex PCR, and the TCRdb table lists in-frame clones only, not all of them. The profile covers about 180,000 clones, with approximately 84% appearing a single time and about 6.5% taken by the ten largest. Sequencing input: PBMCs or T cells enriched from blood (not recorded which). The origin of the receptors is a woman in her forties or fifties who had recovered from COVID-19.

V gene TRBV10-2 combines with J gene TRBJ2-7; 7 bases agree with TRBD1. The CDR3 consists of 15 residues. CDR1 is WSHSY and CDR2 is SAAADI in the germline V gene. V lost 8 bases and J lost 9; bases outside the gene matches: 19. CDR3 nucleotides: TGCGCCAGCCTAGAACCAGGGGGTGTATCTACGTTGCAGTACTTC. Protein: CASLEPGGVSTLQYF.

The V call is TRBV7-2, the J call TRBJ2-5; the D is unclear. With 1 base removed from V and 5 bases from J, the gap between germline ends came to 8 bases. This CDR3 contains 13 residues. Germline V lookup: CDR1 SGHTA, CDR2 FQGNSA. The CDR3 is CASSLEPVETQYF. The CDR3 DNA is TGTGCCAGCAGCTTAGAACCGGTGGAGACCCAGTACTTC.

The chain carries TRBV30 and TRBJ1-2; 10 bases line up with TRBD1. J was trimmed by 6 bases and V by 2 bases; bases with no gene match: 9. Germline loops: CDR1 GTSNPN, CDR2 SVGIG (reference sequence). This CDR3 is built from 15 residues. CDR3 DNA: TGTGCCTGGAGTCCCGGGACAGGGGAAATCCATGGCTACACCTTC. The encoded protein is CAWSPGTGEIHGYTF.

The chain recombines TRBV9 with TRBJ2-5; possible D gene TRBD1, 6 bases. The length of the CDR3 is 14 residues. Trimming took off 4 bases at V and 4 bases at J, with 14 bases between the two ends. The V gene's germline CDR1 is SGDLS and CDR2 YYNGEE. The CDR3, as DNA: TGTGCCAGCAGCCCAGGGGCTAGCAGAGAGACCCAGTACTTC. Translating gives CASSPGASRETQYF.

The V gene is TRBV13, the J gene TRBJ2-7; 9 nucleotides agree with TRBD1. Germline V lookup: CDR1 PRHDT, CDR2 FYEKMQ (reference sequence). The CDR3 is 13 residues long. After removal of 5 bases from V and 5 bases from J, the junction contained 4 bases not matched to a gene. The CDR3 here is CASSPGQGNEQYF. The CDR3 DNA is TGTGCCAGCAGCCCTGGACAGGGGAACGAGCAGTACTTC.

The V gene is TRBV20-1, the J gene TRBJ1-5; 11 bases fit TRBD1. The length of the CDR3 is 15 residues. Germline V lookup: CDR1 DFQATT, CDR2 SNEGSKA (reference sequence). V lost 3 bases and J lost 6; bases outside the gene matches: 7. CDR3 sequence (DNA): TGCAGTGCTAGTGGGGGACAGGGGGAGGCTCAGCCCCAGCATTTT. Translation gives CSASGGQGEAQPQHF.

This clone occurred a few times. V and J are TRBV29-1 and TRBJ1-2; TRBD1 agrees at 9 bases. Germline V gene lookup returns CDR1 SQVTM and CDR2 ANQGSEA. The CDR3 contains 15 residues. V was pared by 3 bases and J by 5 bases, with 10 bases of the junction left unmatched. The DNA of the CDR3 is TGCAGCGTTGACCCTCGCCCGACAGGGGGGTATGGCTACACCTTC. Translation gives CSVDPRPTGGYGYTF.

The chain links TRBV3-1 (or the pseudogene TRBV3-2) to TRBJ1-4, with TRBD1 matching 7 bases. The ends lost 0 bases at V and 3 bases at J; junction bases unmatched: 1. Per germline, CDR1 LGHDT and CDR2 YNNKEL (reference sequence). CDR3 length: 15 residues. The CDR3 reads CASSQDQGANEKLFF. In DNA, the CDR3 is TGTGCCAGCAGCCAAGATCAGGGGGCTAATGAAAAACTGTTTTTT.

The chain's CDR3 is CASSPGQRSSYNEQFF. In DNA form, the CDR3 reads TGTGCCAGCAGTCCGGGACAGAGAAGCTCCTACAATGAGCAGTTCTTC. V usage is TRBV28 and J usage is TRBJ2-1; 7 bases are shared with TRBD1. Germline trimming cut 5 bases from V and 0 bases from J; bases unmatched to any gene: 7. The CDR3 runs 16 residues. Germline CDR1 reads MDHEN; CDR2 reads SYDVKM. Looking up the rest from reference TRBV28 and TRBJ2-1 gives the full variable domain: DVKVTQSSRYLVKRTGEKVFLECVQDMDHENMFWYRQDPGLGLRLIYFSYDVKMKEKGDIPEGYSVSREKKERFSLILESASTNQTSMYLCASSPGQRSSYNEQFFGPGTRLTVL.

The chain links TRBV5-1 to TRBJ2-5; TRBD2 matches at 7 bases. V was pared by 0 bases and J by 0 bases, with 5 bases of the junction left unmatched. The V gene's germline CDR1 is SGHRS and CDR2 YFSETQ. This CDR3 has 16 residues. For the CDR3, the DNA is TGCGCCAGCAGCTTGGTGAGCGGGACTAACCAAGAGACCCAGTACTTC. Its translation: CASSLVSGTNQETQYF.

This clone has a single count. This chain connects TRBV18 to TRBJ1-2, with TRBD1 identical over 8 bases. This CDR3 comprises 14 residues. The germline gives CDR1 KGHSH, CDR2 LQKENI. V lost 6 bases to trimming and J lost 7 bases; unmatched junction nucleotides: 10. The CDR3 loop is CASSPPEQGGGYTF. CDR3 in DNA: TGTGCCAGCTCTCCCCCGGAACAGGGGGGTGGCTACACCTTC. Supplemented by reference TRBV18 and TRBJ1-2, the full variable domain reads NAGVMQNPRHLVRRRGQEARLRCSPMKGHSHVYWYRQLPEEGLKFMVYLQKENIIDESGMPKERFSAEFPKEGPSILRIQQVVRGDSAAYFCASSPPEQGGGYTFGSGTRLTVV.

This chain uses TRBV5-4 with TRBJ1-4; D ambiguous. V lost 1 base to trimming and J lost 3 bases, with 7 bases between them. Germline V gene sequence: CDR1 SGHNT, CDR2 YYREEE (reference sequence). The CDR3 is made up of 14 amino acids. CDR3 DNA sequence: TGTGCCAGCAGCTTGCGAGGGCCTAATGAAAAACTGTTTTTT. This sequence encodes CASSLRGPNEKLFF. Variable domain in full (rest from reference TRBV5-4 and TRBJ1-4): ETGVTQSPTHLIKTRGQQVTLRCSSQSGHNTVSWYQQALGQGPQFIFQYYREEENGRGNFPPRFSGLQFPNYSSELNVNALELDDSALYLCASSLRGPNEKLFFGSGTQLSVL.

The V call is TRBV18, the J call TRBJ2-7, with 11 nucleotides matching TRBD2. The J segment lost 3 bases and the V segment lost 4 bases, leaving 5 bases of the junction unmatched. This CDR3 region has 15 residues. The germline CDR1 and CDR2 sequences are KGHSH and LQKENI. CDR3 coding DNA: TGTGCCAGCTCACTAACCGGGACTAGCGGCTACGAGCAGTACTTC. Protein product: CASSLTGTSGYEQYF.

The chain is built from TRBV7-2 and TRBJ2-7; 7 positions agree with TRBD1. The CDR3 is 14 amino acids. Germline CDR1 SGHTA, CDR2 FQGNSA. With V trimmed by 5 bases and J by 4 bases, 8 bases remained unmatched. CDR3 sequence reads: CASSQHRGPYEQYF. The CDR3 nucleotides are TGTGCCAGCAGCCAACACAGGGGTCCGTACGAGCAGTACTTC.

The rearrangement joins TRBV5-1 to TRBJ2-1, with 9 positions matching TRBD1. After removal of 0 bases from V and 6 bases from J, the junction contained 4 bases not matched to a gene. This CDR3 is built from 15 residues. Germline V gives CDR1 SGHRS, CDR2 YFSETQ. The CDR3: CASSLGGTGRNEQFF. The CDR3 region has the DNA TGCGCCAGCAGCTTGGGTGGGACAGGGCGCAATGAGCAGTTCTTC.

The CDR3 coding sequence is TGTGCCAGCAGTTACTCGGACAGGGGTGAAAAACTGTTTTTT. It encodes CASSYSDRGEKLFF. This chain joins TRBV6-5 and TRBJ1-4, with 9 bases matching TRBD1. Unmatched junction bases numbered 0, after V lost 0 bases and J lost 7 bases. CDR1 is MNHEY and CDR2 is SVGAGI in the germline V gene. This CDR3 contains 14 residues.

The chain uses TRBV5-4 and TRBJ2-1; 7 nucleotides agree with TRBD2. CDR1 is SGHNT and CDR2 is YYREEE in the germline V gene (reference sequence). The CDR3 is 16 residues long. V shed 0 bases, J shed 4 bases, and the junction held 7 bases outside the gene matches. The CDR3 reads CASSLAQASGYNEQFF. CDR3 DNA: TGTGCCAGCAGCTTGGCCCAGGCTAGCGGATACAATGAGCAGTTCTTC.

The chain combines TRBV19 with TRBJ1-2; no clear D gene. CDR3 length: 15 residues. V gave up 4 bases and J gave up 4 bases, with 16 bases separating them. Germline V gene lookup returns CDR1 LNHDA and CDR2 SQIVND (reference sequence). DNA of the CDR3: TGTGCCAGTAGTACCGCGGGCCTAAAGCTCTATGGCTACACCTTC. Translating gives CASSTAGLKLYGYTF.

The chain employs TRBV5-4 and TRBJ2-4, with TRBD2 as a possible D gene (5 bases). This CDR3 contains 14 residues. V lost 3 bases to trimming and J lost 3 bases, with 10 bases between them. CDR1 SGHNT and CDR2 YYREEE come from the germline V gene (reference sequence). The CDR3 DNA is TGTGCCAGCAGCTGGTTCCGGGACAAAAACATTCAGTACTTC. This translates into CASSWFRDKNIQYF.

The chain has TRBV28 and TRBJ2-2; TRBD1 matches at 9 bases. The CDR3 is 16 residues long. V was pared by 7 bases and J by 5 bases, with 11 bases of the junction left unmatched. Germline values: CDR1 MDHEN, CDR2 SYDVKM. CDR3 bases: TGTGCCAGCAACCCTGCGGGACAGGGAGAGACCGGGGAGCTGTTTTTT. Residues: CASNPAGQGETGELFF.

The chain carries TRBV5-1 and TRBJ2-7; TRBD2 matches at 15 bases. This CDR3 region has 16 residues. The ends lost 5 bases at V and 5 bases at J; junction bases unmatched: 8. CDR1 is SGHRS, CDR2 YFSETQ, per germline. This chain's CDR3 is CASRRGLAGGPHEQYF. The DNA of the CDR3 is TGCGCCAGCAGACGTGGACTAGCGGGAGGGCCGCACGAGCAGTACTTC.

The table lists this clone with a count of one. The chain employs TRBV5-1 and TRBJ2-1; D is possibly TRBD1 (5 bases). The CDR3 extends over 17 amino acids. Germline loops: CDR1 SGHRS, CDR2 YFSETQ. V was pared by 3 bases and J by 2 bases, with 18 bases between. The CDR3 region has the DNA TGCGCCAGCAGCTCTAAGGGGCAGACAGCTGCCTACAATGAGCAGTTCTTC. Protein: CASSSKGQTAAYNEQFF.

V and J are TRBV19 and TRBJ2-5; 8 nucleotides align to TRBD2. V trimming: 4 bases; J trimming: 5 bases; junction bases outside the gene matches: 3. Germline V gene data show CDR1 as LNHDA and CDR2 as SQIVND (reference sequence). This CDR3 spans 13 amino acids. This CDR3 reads CASSSSGSETQYF. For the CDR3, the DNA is TGTGCCAGTAGTAGCAGCGGGAGTGAGACCCAGTACTTC.

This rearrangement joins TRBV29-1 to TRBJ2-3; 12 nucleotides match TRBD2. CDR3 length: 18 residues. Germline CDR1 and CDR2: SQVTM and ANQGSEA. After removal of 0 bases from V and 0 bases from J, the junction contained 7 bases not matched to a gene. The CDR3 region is CSVEDHETSGSSTDTQYF. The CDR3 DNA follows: TGCAGCGTTGAAGATCACGAGACTAGCGGGAGTAGCACAGATACGCAGTATTTT.

Here the CDR3 reads CASSQQSPWGGDNSPLHF. The CDR3 DNA follows: TGTGCCAGCAGCCAACAATCTCCTTGGGGAGGGGATAATTCACCCCTCCACTTT. The rearrangement uses TRBV3-1 (or the pseudogene TRBV3-2) and TRBJ1-6, with TRBD1 as a possible D gene (5 bases). The V gene lost 2 bases and the J gene lost 5 bases, with 19 bases spanning the gap. In germline, CDR1 is LGHDT, CDR2 YNNKEL (reference sequence). The CDR3 length is 18 residues.

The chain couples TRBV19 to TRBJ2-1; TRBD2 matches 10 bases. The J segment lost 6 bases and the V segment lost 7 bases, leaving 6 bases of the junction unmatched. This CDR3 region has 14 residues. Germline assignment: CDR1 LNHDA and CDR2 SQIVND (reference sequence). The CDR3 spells CASMASGSGNEQFF. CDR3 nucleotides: TGTGCCAGTATGGCTAGCGGGAGTGGCAATGAGCAGTTCTTC.

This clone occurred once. DNA of the CDR3: TGTGCCACCAGCAGAGCCCCCCGGGTATTCACAGATACGCAGTATTTT. Its translation is CATSRAPRVFTDTQYF. V usage is TRBV15 and J usage is TRBJ2-3; D gene ambiguous. V was pared by 1 base and J by 2 bases, with 13 bases between. Germline-derived CDR1 and CDR2 are LNHNV and YYDKDF (reference sequence). The CDR3 has 16 amino acids.

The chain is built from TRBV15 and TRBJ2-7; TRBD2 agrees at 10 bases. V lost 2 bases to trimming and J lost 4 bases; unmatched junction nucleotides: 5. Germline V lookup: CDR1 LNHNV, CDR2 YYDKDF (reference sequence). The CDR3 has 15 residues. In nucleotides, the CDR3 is TGTGCCACCAGCAGATCTAGCGGGAGCCAGTACGAGCAGTACTTC. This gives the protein CATSRSSGSQYEQYF.

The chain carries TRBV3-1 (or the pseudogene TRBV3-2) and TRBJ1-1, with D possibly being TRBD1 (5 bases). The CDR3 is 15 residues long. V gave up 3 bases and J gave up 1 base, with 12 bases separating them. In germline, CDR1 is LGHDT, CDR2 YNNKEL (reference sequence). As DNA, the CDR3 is TGTGCCAGCAGCCAGTTTAGGACACAGAACACTGAAGCTTTCTTT. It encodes CASSQFRTQNTEAFF.